The 12 T cell receptor beta chains presented below share a single source sample, sequenced in a study of blood T cell repertoires in COVID-19. The table came from immunoSEQ multiplex PCR; TCRdb's copy has only in-frame clones and leaves some out. The top ten clones hold 6% to 8% of a sample with a few hundred thousand clones, 70% to 90% of them seen once. The sequenced material came from peripheral blood. Source of these receptors: a woman between 45 and 60 years old with COVID-19, enrolled during active disease.

The chain joins TRBV7-6 to TRBJ1-3; possible D gene TRBD1, 5 bases. Per the germline V gene, CDR1 is SGHVS and CDR2 is FNYEAQ. The CDR3 is made up of 14 amino acids. Trimming removed 5 bases from V and 1 base from J, with 9 bases in between. CDR3 residues: CASSAQGSGNTIYF. CDR3 in DNA: TGTGCCAGCAGCGCCCAGGGTTCTGGAAACACCATATATTTT.

The chain uses TRBV19 and TRBJ1-1; no reliable D call. Trimming cost V 4 bases and J 1 base, with 7 bases left between them. Per the germline V gene, CDR1 is LNHDA and CDR2 is SQIVND (reference sequence). The CDR3 covers 13 residues. Here the CDR3 reads CASSSRKNTEAFF. Here the CDR3 DNA reads TGTGCCAGTAGTAGTAGAAAGAACACTGAAGCTTTCTTT.

The V call is TRBV5-1, the J call TRBJ2-7, with 9 nucleotides matching TRBD2. Trimming cost V 1 base and J 5 bases; bases outside gene matches: 10. CDR1 is SGHRS and CDR2 is YFSETQ in the germline V gene. The CDR3 spans 16 residues. CDR3 sequence (DNA): TGCGCCAGCAGCTTGAAGGGAGCGGGAGGTGTAAACGAGCAGTACTTC. Its translation is CASSLKGAGGVNEQYF.

J is TRBJ2-2 and V is TRBV24-1; 7 nucleotides line up with TRBD1. This CDR3 contains 17 residues. Germline assignment: CDR1 KGHDR and CDR2 SFDVKD. The V and J ends lost 5 bases and 3 bases, in that order; junction bases with no gene match: 11. CDR3 in amino acids: CATSGSSGTDDTGELFF. The CDR3 DNA follows: TGTGCCACCAGTGGGTCCTCCGGGACAGATGACACCGGGGAGCTGTTTTTT.

The chain recombines TRBV4-3 with TRBJ2-7, with 14 nucleotides matching TRBD2. V shed 4 bases and J 3 bases; nucleotides not matched to a gene: 8. The CDR3 has 17 residues. Germline V CDR1 and CDR2: LGHNA, YSLEER. The CDR3 sequence: CASSPGLAGGTIYEQYF. The CDR3 DNA is TGCGCCAGCAGCCCTGGACTAGCGGGAGGAACTATCTACGAGCAGTACTTC.

On this clone: Compared with germline, one end of the junction differs, possibly owing to a read error. The rearrangement links TRBV9 to TRBJ2-3, with no clear D. In germline, CDR1 is SGDLS, CDR2 YYNGEE. The CDR3 contains 12 residues. The CDR3 region is CASSAARSDLRF. The DNA for the CDR3 is TGTGCCAGCAGCGCAGCGAGAAGCGACCTTCGGTTT. The full variable domain, with the rest looked up from reference TRBV9 and TRBJ2-3, is DSGVTQTPKHLITATGQRVTLRCSPRSGDLSVYWYQQSLDQGLQFLIQYYNGEERAKGNILERFSAQQFPDLHSELNLSSLELGDSALYFCASSAARSDLRFGPGTRLTVL.

V and J are TRBV5-1 and TRBJ1-1; no clear D. The CDR3 is 13 residues long. Looked up from germline, CDR1 is SGHRS and CDR2 is YFSETQ. With 0 bases removed from V and 2 bases from J, the gap between germline ends came to 5 bases. CDR3 amino acids: CASSLAFNTEAFF. CDR3 in DNA: TGCGCCAGCAGCTTGGCGTTCAACACTGAAGCTTTCTTT.

The rearrangement uses TRBV11-2 and TRBJ2-7; D might be TRBD1 (9 bases). Trimming removed 6 bases at V and 12 bases at J, with 24 bases between. Germline V gene lookup returns CDR1 SGHAT and CDR2 FQNNGV. This CDR3 has 14 residues. The CDR3 loop is CASRAGGQGLFVYF. CDR3 bases: TGTGCCAGCAGGGCGGGGGGACAGGGCTTATTTGTGTACTTC.

V gene TRBV5-1 combines with J gene TRBJ2-3, with D possibly being TRBD2 (6 bases). CDR1 and CDR2 from the germline V gene are SGHRS and YFSETQ. V was shortened by 3 bases and J by 2 bases, with 16 bases between the two germline ends. The length of the CDR3 is 16 residues. The CDR3 sequence is CASSSRGSGFTDTQYF. The CDR3 DNA is TGCGCCAGCAGCTCCCGGGGTAGCGGCTTCACAGATACGCAGTATTTT. Looking up the rest from reference TRBV5-1 and TRBJ2-3 gives the full variable domain: KAGVTQTPRYLIKTRGQQVTLSCSPISGHRSVSWYQQTPGQGLQFLFEYFSETQRNKGNFPGRFSGRQFSNSRSEMNVSTLELGDSALYLCASSSRGSGFTDTQYFGPGTRLTVL.

The chain couples TRBV6-5 to TRBJ2-5; 7 bases are shared with TRBD2. V gave up 6 bases and J gave up 4 bases; unmatched junction bases: 8. The CDR3 is 14 amino acids. CDR1 is MNHEY and CDR2 is SVGAGI in the germline V gene. In nucleotides, the CDR3 is TGTGCCAGCAGAAGAGCGGGGATAGGAGAGACCCAGTACTTC. Translation gives CASRRAGIGETQYF.

The V and J genes are TRBV21-1 and TRBJ2-1; the table gives TRBD2 as D, unverified against the DNA. TRBV21-1 is a pseudogene. The CDR3 consists of 19 residues. The CDR3 sequence: CASSQERDYPGEKYNEQFF. The DNA for the CDR3 is TGTGCCAGCAGCCAGGAGAGAGACTACCCCGGAGAAAAGTACAATGAGCAGTTCTTC.

This clone was counted a single time. This chain links TRBV19 with TRBJ1-4; D is unresolved. Germline V gene sequence: CDR1 LNHDA, CDR2 SQIVND (reference sequence). V was cut by 6 bases and J by 4 bases, with 12 bases left in between. CDR3 length equals 14 residues. CDR3 in DNA: TGTGCCAGTAGCTCCCCGGGGAGTAATGAAAAACTGTTTTTT. It specifies CASSSPGSNEKLFF. The full variable domain, with the rest looked up from reference TRBV19 and TRBJ1-4, is DGGITQSPKYLFRKEGQNVTLSCEQNLNHDAMYWYRQDPGQGLRLIYYSQIVNDFQKGDIAEGYSVSREKKESFPLTVTSAQKNPTAFYLCASSSPGSNEKLFFGSGTQLSVL.